A single sample gave rise to the 21 T cell receptor beta chains below, sequenced in a study of shared clonotypes between healthy human individuals. Naive CD8 cells lacked CD45RO, underwent positive selection for CCR7 and left out terminally differentiated effector memory CD45RA+ cells. Using immunoSEQ multiplex PCR, the repertoire was profiled, and TCRdb retains in-frame clones only, with some absent. The sample has some 630,000 clones; roughly 96% are singletons. The sequenced sample was naive CD8+ T cells sorted from blood. The receptor set was obtained from a woman younger than 45 in good health.

This clone was observed a handful of times. The chain joins TRBV7-9 to TRBJ2-7; D gene uncertain. Germline CDR1 is SEHNR and CDR2 is FQNEAQ (reference sequence). CDR3 size: 13 residues. V was clipped by 5 bases and J by 6 bases, with 14 bases between them. The CDR3 here is CASSPGPHSEQYF. The CDR3 bases are TGTGCCAGCAGCCCCGGACCGCATAGCGAGCAGTACTTC.

The CDR3 DNA follows: TGTGCCAGCAGTTGGGCAGGACAAGAGACCCAGTACTTC. Translation gives CASSWAGQETQYF. The chain is built from TRBV27 and TRBJ2-5; D ambiguous. This CDR3 is 13 amino acids long. The germline gives CDR1 MNHEY, CDR2 SMNVEV (reference sequence). V was shortened by 4 bases and J by 2 bases, with 8 bases between the two germline ends.

V gene TRBV30 combines with J gene TRBJ2-1; the match to TRBD2 covers 15 bases. The J segment lost 10 bases and the V segment lost 3 bases, leaving 7 bases of the junction unmatched. The CDR3 extends over 15 amino acids. Germline V gene sequence: CDR1 GTSNPN, CDR2 SVGIG (reference sequence). The CDR3 region is CAWRTGTSGRREQFF. As DNA, the CDR3 is TGTGCCTGGAGGACCGGGACTAGCGGGAGGCGCGAGCAGTTCTTC.

V gene TRBV7-2 combines with J gene TRBJ2-2, with 9 bases lining up with TRBD2. The CDR3 totals 17 residues. Germline loops: CDR1 SGHTA, CDR2 FQGNSA. J gave up 4 bases and V 2 bases, and 8 bases lay outside the gene matches. The chain's CDR3 is CASSLTLAGTSTGELFF. Written as DNA, the CDR3 is TGTGCCAGCAGCTTAACCCTAGCGGGAACAAGCACCGGGGAGCTGTTTTTT.

Here the CDR3 reads CASSLGQGANGYTF. CDR3 in DNA: TGTGCCAGCAGTCTAGGGCAGGGGGCAAATGGCTACACCTTC. The V gene is TRBV27, the J gene TRBJ1-2, with TRBD1 identical over 8 bases. V lost 5 bases to trimming and J lost 6 bases; unmatched junction nucleotides: 8. Germline assignment: CDR1 MNHEY and CDR2 SMNVEV (reference sequence). The CDR3 totals 14 residues.

The rearrangement links TRBV6-1 to TRBJ1-5; D might be TRBD1 (6 bases). This CDR3 comprises 16 residues. The germline V gene has CDR1 MNHNS and CDR2 SASEGT. V shed 2 bases and J shed 6 bases, with 17 bases lying between them. The CDR3 spells CASSEFGTRSSQPQHF. The CDR3 region has the DNA TGTGCCAGCAGTGAATTCGGGACAAGGTCCAGTCAGCCCCAGCATTTT.

This clone was seen just once. This chain links TRBV7-9 with TRBJ1-1; a weak D match, TRBD1 (5 bases). V was pared by 4 bases and J by 3 bases, with 15 bases between. The CDR3 loop spans 15 amino acids. Germline values: CDR1 SEHNR, CDR2 FQNEAQ (reference sequence). For the CDR3, the DNA is TGTGCCAGCAGCTCGCGGGGCAGGGCGGACACTGAAGCTTTCTTT. Translated, it gives CASSSRGRADTEAFF. Using reference TRBV7-9 and TRBJ1-1 for the parts outside the CDR3, the full variable domain is DTGVSQNPRHKITKRGQNVTFRCDPISEHNRLYWYRQTLGQGPEFLTYFQNEAQLEKSRLLSDRFSAERPKGSFSTLEIQRTEQGDSAMYLCASSSRGRADTEAFFGQGTRLTVV.

The rearrangement joins TRBV6-1 to TRBJ2-7, with D perhaps matching TRBD1 (5 bases). V lost 7 bases and J lost 3, with 13 bases in between. The CDR3 is 13 residues long. Germline V gene data show CDR1 as MNHNS and CDR2 as SASEGT. The CDR3: CASNPTAFYEQYF. The DNA for the CDR3 is TGTGCCAGCAATCCGACAGCTTTCTACGAGCAGTACTTC.

As concerns this clone: An end of the junction differs from the germline gene, which may be a read error. The chain couples TRBV13 to TRBJ2-7; D tentatively reads TRBD1 or TRBD2 (5 bases each). Germline V gives CDR1 PRHDT, CDR2 FYEKMQ (reference sequence). The CDR3 spans 15 residues. CDR3 residues: CASSVGTRRTYEQYF. CDR3 sequence (DNA): TGTGCCAGCAGCGTAGGGACCCGCCGGACGTACGAGCAGTACTTC.

A single count supports this clone. This rearrangement joins TRBV6-5 to TRBJ2-7; D might be TRBD2 (6 bases). The CDR3 is made up of 14 amino acids. V was cut by 6 bases and J by 3 bases, with 15 bases left in between. Germline V lookup: CDR1 MNHEY, CDR2 SVGAGI. CDR3 sequence (DNA): TGTGCCAGCAGCCTGGGACTGGGGAACTACGAGCAGTACTTC. It specifies CASSLGLGNYEQYF.

This chain joins TRBV28 and TRBJ1-2; D is possibly TRBD1 (6 bases). The CDR3 is made up of 15 amino acids. Trimming cost V 2 bases and J 4 bases, with 14 bases left between them. The V gene's germline CDR1 is MDHEN and CDR2 SYDVKM. The CDR3 region is CASSLLGTTAYGYTF. CDR3 coding DNA: TGTGCCAGCAGTTTACTGGGGACAACCGCCTATGGCTACACCTTC.

The V gene is TRBV19, the J gene TRBJ1-5; tentatively, D is TRBD1 (5 bases). This CDR3 has 14 residues. Germline V CDR1 and CDR2: LNHDA, SQIVND (reference sequence). Deletions cut 6 bases from V and 5 bases from J, with 14 bases between. The DNA of the CDR3 is TGTGCCAGTAGACAGGACTGGGGGGATCAGCCCCAGCATTTT. This gives the protein CASRQDWGDQPQHF.

The chain is built from TRBV6-5 and TRBJ1-1; no clear D. V lost 3 bases and J lost 3, with 14 bases in between. The CDR3 is 15 amino acids. The germline CDR1 and CDR2 sequences are MNHEY and SVGAGI. The CDR3 region is CASSYSEGRDTEAFF. The CDR3 nucleotides read TGTGCCAGCAGTTATAGTGAGGGCCGGGACACTGAAGCTTTCTTT.

The chain links TRBV9 to TRBJ2-1, with D possibly being TRBD2 (7 bases). This CDR3 spans 16 amino acids. From germline, CDR1 is SGDLS and CDR2 YYNGEE. V was trimmed by 3 bases and J by 2 bases, leaving 15 bases between them. The CDR3 DNA follows: TGTGCCAGCAGCGATGGGGGGCGGGAGACCTACAATGAGCAGTTCTTC. Residues: CASSDGGRETYNEQFF.

The chain uses TRBV29-1 and TRBJ2-5; no firm D call. Germline CDR1 SQVTM, CDR2 ANQGSEA. Trimming took 6 bases from V and 7 from J, leaving 24 bases between them. The CDR3 is made up of 15 amino acids. CDR3 DNA: TGCAGCGTCTCCGCCTTGATCAAAACGAAGGTGACCCAGTACTTC. It specifies CSVSALIKTKVTQYF.

This chain connects TRBV6-7 to TRBJ2-7; D call uncertain. Being an ORF, TRBV6-7 has a function that is uncertain. The V gene lost 1 base and the J gene lost 2 bases, with 12 bases spanning the gap. This CDR3 is built from 15 residues. CDR3 protein: CASSYYRAFPYEQYF. For the CDR3, the DNA is TGTGCCAGCAGTTACTATCGGGCTTTTCCCTACGAGCAGTACTTC.

The V gene is TRBV23-1, the J gene TRBJ2-4; D might be TRBD2 (5 bases). TRBV23-1 is an open reading frame whose function is uncertain. Trimming pared 0 bases from V and 7 bases from J, leaving 19 bases between. The length of the CDR3 is 17 residues. The CDR3 nucleotides read TGCGCCAGCAGTCAATCGGGAGCCGATAATGTCCCCAACATTCAGTACTTC. Amino acids: CASSQSGADNVPNIQYF.

The V call is TRBV4-1, the J call TRBJ2-2; possible D gene TRBD2, 5 bases. Trimming cost V 4 bases and J 6 bases, with 9 bases left between them. The CDR3 runs 13 residues. The germline CDR1 and CDR2 sequences are MGHRA and YSYEKL. CDR3 bases: TGCGCCAGCAGCCCACTAGTTCCCGGGGAGCTGTTTTTT. This codes for CASSPLVPGELFF.

The chain combines TRBV9 with TRBJ2-7; no definite D call. V lost 4 bases and J lost 1, with 9 bases in between. Per the germline V gene, CDR1 is SGDLS and CDR2 is YYNGEE. This CDR3 region has 13 residues. CDR3 region: CASSPEQSYEQYF. DNA for the CDR3: TGTGCCAGCAGCCCGGAGCAGTCCTACGAGCAGTACTTC.

The CDR3 nucleotides read TGTGCCAGCAGCTCAGTAGCGGGAGGGCCGGAGACCCAGTACTTC. Translating it yields CASSSVAGGPETQYF. This chain joins TRBV5-4 and TRBJ2-5; 11 bases fit TRBD2. Germline V gives CDR1 SGHNT, CDR2 YYREEE (reference sequence). The CDR3 spans 15 residues. V gave up 3 bases and J gave up 5 bases; unmatched junction bases: 6.

The chain combines TRBV29-1 with TRBJ2-2; 7 nucleotides match TRBD1. The germline V gene has CDR1 SQVTM and CDR2 ANQGSEA. This CDR3 contains 13 residues. Unmatched junction bases numbered 4, after V lost 4 bases and J lost 5 bases. The CDR3 protein is CSVGDSLTGELFF. The CDR3 nucleotides are TGCAGCGTTGGGGACAGCCTTACCGGGGAGCTGTTTTTT.